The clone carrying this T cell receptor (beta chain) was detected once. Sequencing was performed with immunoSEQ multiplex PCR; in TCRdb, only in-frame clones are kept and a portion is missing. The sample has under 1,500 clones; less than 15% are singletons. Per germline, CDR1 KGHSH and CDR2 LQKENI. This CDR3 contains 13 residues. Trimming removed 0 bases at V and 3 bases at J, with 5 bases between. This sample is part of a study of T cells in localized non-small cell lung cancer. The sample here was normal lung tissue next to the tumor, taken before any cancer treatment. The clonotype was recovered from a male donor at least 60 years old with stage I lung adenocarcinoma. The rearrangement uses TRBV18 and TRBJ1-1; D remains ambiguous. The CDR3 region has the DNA TGTGCCAGCTCACCACCGACCTACACTGAAGCTTTCTTT. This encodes CASSPPTYTEAFF.